The rows below give T cell receptor beta chains drawn from one sample of a study of CD8+ T cells in alopecia areata. Method: immunoSEQ multiplex PCR; TCRdb's copy keeps in-frame clones and lacks some. The table lists approximately 180,000 clones, approximately 67% of them singletons. The sequencing here drew on CD4+ T cells sorted from blood, taken around week 49, from a patient treated with tofacitinib. The source is a human donor with alopecia areata. Both conserved end residues are part of each CDR3. Fields, in order: V gene, clone size, J gene, D gene, CDR3 DNA, CDR3 protein. D genes are given only for firm matches. Rows may omit the clone size; those that give it use once, few, many or a size class.

TRBV5-1,-,TRBJ2-3,-,TGCGCCAGCAGCTTGCAGGGAATCACAGATACGCAGTATTTT,CASSLQGITDTQYF
TRBV29-1,-,TRBJ2-7,TRBD2,TGCAGCGTTCTTCTAGCGGGGGGCCAGTACGAGCAGTACTTC,CSVLLAGGQYEQYF
TRBV29-1,-,TRBJ2-7,-,TGCAGCGTTTCTACACCTTCTCGAACTTACGAGCAGTACTTC,CSVSTPSRTYEQYF
TRBV29-1,-,TRBJ1-1,TRBD1,TGCAGCGTCAGAAAAGGACAGGGGGACACTGAAGCTTTCTTT,CSVRKGQGDTEAFF
TRBV29-1,-,TRBJ1-2,-,TGCAGCGTTGCGGAGGGGAACTATGGCTACACCTTC,CSVAEGNYGYTF
TRBV7-3,few,TRBJ2-3,TRBD1,TGTGCCAGCAGCAGGGGGCAGGGAGATACGCAGTATTTT,CASSRGQGDTQYF
TRBV27,-,TRBJ1-1,-,TGTGCCAGCAGTGTTGGACGATACACTGAAGCTTTCTTT,CASSVGRYTEAFF
TRBV5-1,-,TRBJ2-2,-,TGCGCCAGCAGCCCGTTCACGGGACCCGACACCGGGGAGCTGTTTTTT,CASSPFTGPDTGELFF
TRBV7-9,few,TRBJ1-4,TRBD1,TGTGCCAGCAGCGAAAAGACAGGGTTTGGAGAAAAACTGTTTTTT,CASSEKTGFGEKLFF
TRBV10-2,-,TRBJ2-3,-,TGCGCCAGCAGCGTCGACACCAACACAGATACGCAGTATTTT,CASSVDTNTDTQYF
TRBV7-2,-,TRBJ2-2,-,TGTGCCAGCAGTCGAATCGTTACGAACACCGGGGAGCTGTTTTTT,CASSRIVTNTGELFF
TRBV25-1,-,TRBJ1-2,-,TGTGCCAGCAGTGAATCGGGACAAAACTATGGCTACACCTTC,CASSESGQNYGYTF
TRBV7-2,-,TRBJ2-1,TRBD2,TGTGCCACAACTAGCGGGGGGGCTCATTACAATGAGCAGTTCTTC,CATTSGGAHYNEQFF
TRBV10-1,-,TRBJ1-6,-,TGCGCCAGCAATTACAGGGCTAGCTCCTATAATTCACCCCTCCACTTT,CASNYRASSYNSPLHF
TRBV19,few,TRBJ2-4,-,TGTGCCAGTAGTGGTAGTATGGCCAAAAACATTCAGTACTTC,CASSGSMAKNIQYF
TRBV29-1,-,TRBJ2-3,TRBD1,TGCAGCGTTGATCCGCCTGGGACAGGGAGGACAGATACGCAGTATTTT,CSVDPPGTGRTDTQYF
TRBV30,-,TRBJ1-1,-,TGTGCCTGGAGTGTACAGGGATGGGCCACTGAAGCTTTCTTT,CAWSVQGWATEAFF
TRBV9,-,TRBJ1-1,-,TGTGCCAGCAGCGTAGGGCCGAACACTGAAGCTTTCTTT,CASSVGPNTEAFF
TRBV30,-,TRBJ1-2,-,TGTGCCTGGAACAGGGAGTACTATGGCTACACCTTC,CAWNREYYGYTF
TRBV7-3,-,TRBJ1-1,-,TGTGCCAGCAGCTTGGAGGGTAGGATGGCTGAAGCTTTCTTT,CASSLEGRMAEAFF
TRBV25-1,few,TRBJ2-7,-,TGTGCCAGCAGTGGAAAGGGACCCCCTTACGAGCAGTACTTC,CASSGKGPPYEQYF
TRBV9,few,TRBJ1-6,-,TGTGCCAGCAGCGCCCAGGGTGGCGGTTCACCCCTCCACTTT,CASSAQGGGSPLHF
TRBV6-1,-,TRBJ2-3,-,TGTGCCAGCAGTGAAGTGGGGGGAGATACGCAGTATTTT,CASSEVGGDTQYF
TRBV19,few,TRBJ1-6,TRBD1,TGTGCCAGTAGTATAGATCCGAGGACAGGGCGGCGAAATTCACCCCTCCACTTT,CASSIDPRTGRRNSPLHF
TRBV29-1,-,TRBJ1-1,-,TGCAGCGTTGGGGACTCTGCCCCAGGTTTTGAAGCTTTCTTT,CSVGDSAPGFEAFF
TRBV6-4,few,TRBJ2-3,-,TGTGCCAGCAGTGCTGGGGCGTACGGGGATACGCAGTATTTT,CASSAGAYGDTQYF
TRBV2,-,TRBJ1-2,-,TGTGCCAGCAGTGAGCAAGGGCAGGGTGGTAACTATGGCTACACCTTC,CASSEQGQGGNYGYTF
TRBV28,-,TRBJ2-2,TRBD2,TGTGCCAGCAATGATCTAGCGGGGGGCCCCGGGGAGCTGTTTTTT,CASNDLAGGPGELFF